Shown below are 14 T cell receptor beta chains from a single sample sequenced in a study of T cells in tumors after PD-1 blockade. Sequencing was performed with immunoSEQ multiplex PCR; in TCRdb, only in-frame clones are kept and a portion is missing. The table lists 11,000 to 15,000 clones, around 68% of them singletons. The source material was tumor tissue, sampled after anti-PD-1 treatment. Source of these receptors: a human donor with cutaneous squamous cell carcinoma.

Only a few counts were recorded for this clone. The chain employs TRBV10-2 and TRBJ2-1; D is ambiguous. Germline V CDR1 and CDR2: WSHSY, SAAADI. This CDR3 spans 13 amino acids. The ends were cut back, 1 base at V and 8 bases at J, with 9 bases in the middle. This CDR3 is CASSELGRDEQFF. CDR3 nucleotide sequence: TGCGCCAGCAGTGAGTTGGGTCGGGATGAGCAGTTCTTC.

CDR3 protein: CASRLTGPSDSPLHF. CDR3 nucleotide sequence: TGTGCCAGCAGGTTGACAGGGCCGAGTGATTCACCCCTCCACTTT. The rearrangement joins TRBV6-6 to TRBJ1-6, with TRBD1 matching over 7 bases. With 6 bases clipped from V and 8 bases from J, the junction kept 10 bases outside the gene matches. The CDR3 is 15 residues long. Germline V lookup: CDR1 MNHNY, CDR2 SVGAGI (reference sequence).

This rearrangement joins TRBV7-6 to TRBJ1-2; TRBD1 is a possible D gene (6 bases). The V end lost 1 base, the J end lost 8 bases, and 11 bases lay between the germline ends. This CDR3 region has 13 residues. Germline V CDR1 and CDR2: SGHVS, FNYEAQ. The CDR3 region is CASSLEITGGYTF. As DNA, the CDR3 is TGTGCCAGCAGCTTAGAGATCACAGGGGGCTACACCTTC.

The rearrangement uses TRBV18 and TRBJ1-2; D unclear. With 2 bases removed from V and 4 bases from J, the gap between germline ends came to 8 bases. Germline-derived CDR1 and CDR2 are KGHSH and LQKENI. This CDR3 is built from 13 residues. The DNA for the CDR3 is TGTGCCAGCTCACCAGAGGAGTCCTATGGCTACACCTTC. Amino acids: CASSPEESYGYTF.

J is TRBJ2-7 and V is TRBV7-8; perhaps TRBD1 as D (7 bases). Germline V gives CDR1 SGHVS, CDR2 FQNEAQ. The CDR3 is 17 residues long. V was trimmed by 1 base and J by 6 bases, leaving 22 bases between them. The CDR3 protein is CASSLVGLGQGGSEQYF. The CDR3 DNA reads as TGTGCCAGCAGCTTAGTGGGCTTAGGGCAGGGGGGCAGCGAGCAGTACTTC.

The chain has TRBV18 and TRBJ1-1, with a possible D match to TRBD1 (6 bases). V was shortened by 2 bases and J by 4 bases, with 11 bases between the two germline ends. The CDR3 loop spans 14 amino acids. Per the germline V gene, CDR1 is KGHSH and CDR2 is LQKENI. The CDR3 region is CASSPGGSGTEAFF. The CDR3 nucleotides read TGTGCCAGCTCACCAGGGGGCTCGGGCACTGAAGCTTTCTTT.

This chain uses TRBV3-1 (or the pseudogene TRBV3-2) with TRBJ2-1; 8 positions agree with TRBD1. Germline lookup yields CDR1 LGHDT and CDR2 YNNKEL (reference sequence). Trimming took 6 bases from V and 3 from J; bases not matched to a gene: 4. The CDR3 consists of 14 residues. This CDR3 reads CASSRGQDYNEQFF. As DNA, the CDR3 is TGTGCCAGCAGTCGGGGACAGGACTACAATGAGCAGTTCTTC.

The gene calls are TRBV11-1 and TRBJ1-1, with D possibly being TRBD1 (6 bases). Trimming stripped 1 base from V and 3 bases from J, with 12 bases between. This CDR3 contains 15 residues. The germline CDR1 and CDR2 sequences are SGHAT and FQDESV (reference sequence). The CDR3 DNA sequence: TGTGCCAGCAGCTTAGGCGACAGGTTTGACACTGAAGCTTTCTTT. It codes for CASSLGDRFDTEAFF. Full variable domain (rest looked up from reference TRBV11-1 and TRBJ1-1): EAEVAQSPRYKITEKSQAVAFWCDPISGHATLYWYRQILGQGPELLVQFQDESVVDDSQLPKDRFSAERLKGVDSTLKIQPAELGDSAMYLCASSLGDRFDTEAFFGQGTRLTVV.

The chain carries TRBV29-1 and TRBJ1-2, with a weak D call TRBD1 (5 bases). The CDR3 is 12 residues long. Deletions cut 3 bases from V and 7 bases from J, with 12 bases between. Germline V gene data show CDR1 as SQVTM and CDR2 as ANQGSEA. CDR3: CSVDREVGGYTF. The CDR3 nucleotides read TGCAGCGTTGACAGGGAAGTTGGTGGCTACACCTTC.

This clone is medium-sized within its sample. This chain connects TRBV4-3 to TRBJ2-6, with D perhaps TRBD2 (5 bases). Trimming removed 0 bases from V and 3 bases from J, with 18 bases in between. Germline V gives CDR1 LGHNA, CDR2 YSLEER. This CDR3 is 19 amino acids long. The CDR3 sequence: CASSQDLALNLLGANVLTF. The CDR3 DNA sequence: TGCGCCAGCAGCCAAGACCTAGCTCTCAATCTCCTTGGGGCCAACGTCCTGACTTTC.

This rearrangement joins TRBV7-2 to TRBJ2-7, with 9 bases lining up with TRBD2. With 4 bases clipped from V and 2 bases from J, the junction kept 6 bases outside the gene matches. Per the germline V gene, CDR1 is SGHTA and CDR2 is FQGNSA. The CDR3 contains 15 residues. The CDR3 reads CASSSPTSGPYEQYF. DNA of the CDR3: TGTGCCAGCAGCTCACCGACTAGCGGACCCTACGAGCAGTACTTC.

The gene calls are TRBV7-2 and TRBJ1-2; TRBD1 aligns across 8 bases. Germline V gene data show CDR1 as SGHTA and CDR2 as FQGNSA. Trimming at V came to 2 bases and at J to 6 bases, leaving 17 bases not matched to a gene. The CDR3 runs to 18 residues. The CDR3 nucleotides are TGTGCCAGCAGCTTACCGACTTGGGCGACAGGGGCCGGCCATGGCTACACCTTC. Its protein is CASSLPTWATGAGHGYTF.

V usage is TRBV25-1 and J usage is TRBJ1-3, with 7 bases lining up with TRBD1. Germline V gives CDR1 MGHDK, CDR2 SYGVNS. V lost 3 bases to trimming and J lost 7 bases; unmatched junction nucleotides: 12. The CDR3 runs to 16 residues. CDR3 sequence: CASSDRLTGAANTIYF. The CDR3 DNA reads as TGTGCCAGCAGTGACCGCTTAACAGGGGCCGCGAACACCATATATTTT.

Worth noting for this clone: Other DNA variants within this sample encode the same CDR3. The chain's CDR3 is CASSVEREGTDTQYF. Here the CDR3 DNA reads TGTGCCAGCAGCGTAGAACGGGAGGGCACAGATACGCAGTATTTT. The chain recombines TRBV9 with TRBJ2-3, with 7 bases fitting TRBD2. CDR1 is SGDLS and CDR2 is YYNGEE in the germline V gene. This CDR3 contains 15 residues. After removal of 0 bases from V and 1 base from J, the junction contained 2 bases not matched to a gene.